A selection of T cell receptor beta chains follows, all from one sample in a study of regulatory T cells in long-lasting Graves disease. TCRdb fed the multiplex PCR reads into MiXCR, producing one record per CDR3 protein. The table includes approximately 350,000 distinct CDR3 sequences, 23% detected once. The starting material was peripheral blood mononuclear cells (PBMCs), obtained when the disease was refractory, from a patient treated with antithyroid drugs. Every receptor here comes from a woman between 35 and 50 years old with Graves disease. Both conserved end residues are part of each CDR3. A D gene is named only where the DNA matches it firmly. Clone size is shown for a subset of rows, as once, few, many or a class of expanded clone.

clone size,J gene,D gene,V gene,CDR3 protein,CDR3 DNA
many,TRBJ2-7,-,TRBV28,CASSYLTLGAGSYEQYF,TGTGCCAGCAGTTATTTAACTCTTGGTGCGGGGTCCTACGAGCAGTACTTC
few,TRBJ2-6,-,TRBV6-1,CASSVIISSGANVLTF,TGTGCCAGCAGCGTTATTATTTCCTCTGGGGCCAACGTCCTGACTTTC
-,TRBJ2-7,TRBD2,TRBV6-2/TRBV6-3,CASSYSFSGVTYEQYF,TGTGCCAGCAGTTACTCGTTTAGCGGGGTTACCTACGAGCAGTACTTC
many,TRBJ1-1,-,TRBV28,CASSEVEWYTEAFF,TGTGCCAGCAGTGAGGTGGAGTGGTACACTGAAGCTTTCTTT
many,TRBJ2-7,TRBD1,TRBV10-1,CASSNPTGGGEQYF,TGCGCCAGCAGTAACCCTACAGGGGGCGGCGAGCAGTACTTC
-,TRBJ2-1,-,TRBV6-5,CASSYQIADLYNEQFF,TGTGCCAGCAGTTACCAGATAGCGGATCTATACAATGAGCAGTTCTTC
-,TRBJ1-4,TRBD1,TRBV28,CAGSPPFGDRANEKLFF,TGTGCCGGCAGTCCCCCCTTTGGGGACAGGGCTAATGAAAAACTGTTTTTT
many,TRBJ2-5,TRBD1,TRBV7-2,CASSTAAGGGQGTQYF,TGTGCCAGCAGCACTGCGGCAGGGGGCGGGCAGGGGACCCAGTACTTC
-,TRBJ1-3,TRBD1,TRBV10-3,CAISLTGSRSGNTIYF,TGTGCCATCAGCCTGACAGGGTCGCGCTCTGGAAACACCATATATTTT
few,TRBJ1-1,-,TRBV4-1,CASSRKHGSMNTEAFF,TGCGCCAGCAGCCGGAAGCATGGCAGCATGAACACTGAAGCTTTCTTT
many,TRBJ1-5,-,TRBV11-1,CASSLTRVNQPQHF,TGTGCCAGCAGCTTAACCAGGGTCAATCAGCCCCAGCATTTT
many,TRBJ2-7,TRBD2,TRBV7-8,CASSRRGAGATYEQYF,TGTGCCAGCAGCCGTCGGGGAGCGGGAGCGACCTACGAGCAGTACTTC
many,TRBJ2-7,-,TRBV6-1,CASSERSSFRDTYEQYF,TGTGCCAGCAGTGAGCGTTCGTCGTTTCGAGACACTTACGAGCAGTACTTC
many,TRBJ2-4,-,TRBV6-1,CASHPGEVNIQYF,TGTGCCAGCCACCCGGGGGAGGTAAACATTCAGTACTTC
-,TRBJ1-2,TRBD1,TRBV6-2/TRBV6-3,CASSPLGGSYTF,TGTGCCAGCAGCCCCTTAGGGGGCTCCTACACCTTC
-,TRBJ2-7,TRBD1,TRBV20-1,CSAGRGGDEQYF,TGCAGTGCTGGTCGAGGGGGCGACGAGCAGTACTTC
many,TRBJ1-1,-,TRBV11-2,CASSLPGQFEAFF,TGTGCCAGCAGCTTACCCGGACAGTTTGAAGCTTTCTTT
few,TRBJ1-5,-,TRBV20-1,CSARDLKPRAPQHF,TGCAGTGCTAGAGATCTGAAGCCCCGGGCGCCCCAGCATTTT
-,TRBJ2-7,-,TRBV27,CASSSSVYEQYF,TGTGCCAGCAGTTCCTCTGTCTACGAGCAGTACTTC
-,TRBJ2-3,TRBD2,TRBV5-1,CASSWEPGTNTDTQYF,TGCGCCAGCAGCTGGGAACCCGGGACTAACACAGATACGCAGTATTTT
-,TRBJ1-5,-,TRBV27,CASSPRGPVGNQPQHF,TGTGCCAGCAGTCCCAGAGGGCCCGTGGGCAATCAGCCCCAGCATTTT
many,TRBJ1-1,-,TRBV28,CASLSWFGGTEAFF,TGTGCCAGCTTAAGCTGGTTCGGGGGCACTGAAGCTTTCTTT
-,TRBJ1-1,-,TRBV7-2,CASSGDTFNTEAFF,TGTGCCAGCAGCGGGGACACCTTTAACACTGAAGCTTTCTTT
-,TRBJ2-5,-,TRBV10-3,CAIGTQGNQETQYF,TGTGCCATCGGGACGCAGGGCAACCAAGAGACCCAGTACTTC
many,TRBJ1-4,-,TRBV28,CASRTRRASEKLFF,TGTGCCAGCAGAACCCGGAGGGCTTCGGAAAAACTGTTTTTT
-,TRBJ2-7,-,TRBV7-8,CASSPAGRLAGEQYF,TGTGCCAGCAGCCCCGCTGGAAGGTTAGCTGGGGAGCAGTACTTC